Listed here are 15 T cell receptor beta chains from one sample, sequenced in a study of shared clonotypes between healthy human individuals. Some clones are missing from TCRdb's copy, which holds only in-frame ones; the method was immunoSEQ multiplex PCR. The table shows about 610,000 clones, with around 96% occurring only once. In the naive CD8 group, cells lacked CD45RO and were positively selected for CCR7, so terminally differentiated effector memory CD45RA+ cells were left out. Sequenced sample: naive CD8+ T cells sorted from blood. The receptors shown here come from a woman aged 25 to 39 in good health.

This sequence joins TRBV5-1 and TRBJ2-7; TRBD1 agrees at 10 bases. The V and J ends lost 4 bases and 6 bases, in that order; junction bases with no gene match: 7. The CDR3 loop spans 14 amino acids. Germline values: CDR1 SGHRS, CDR2 YFSETQ. CDR3 nucleotides: TGCGCCAGCAGCCCATGGGACAGGGGAGGCGAGCAGTACTTC. It codes for CASSPWDRGGEQYF.

The gene calls are TRBV29-1 and TRBJ2-3; D possibly corresponds to TRBD2 (6 bases). Germline CDR1 SQVTM, CDR2 ANQGSEA. V dropped 4 bases and J dropped 2 bases, with 13 bases sitting between them. This CDR3 has 14 amino acids. The CDR3 DNA sequence: TGCAGCGTTGGGGCCGGGAGTTTCACAGATACGCAGTATTTT. This sequence encodes CSVGAGSFTDTQYF.

This clone has a single count. This sequence joins TRBV30 and TRBJ1-2, with TRBD1 matching over 8 bases. Germline CDR1 is GTSNPN and CDR2 is SVGIG (reference sequence). V shed 3 bases and J 7 bases; nucleotides not matched to a gene: 7. The CDR3 loop spans 13 amino acids. CDR3 in DNA: TGTGCCTGGAGCCCAGGGGGCTTTTCTGGCTACACCTTC. Its translation is CAWSPGGFSGYTF. The whole variable domain, filled in from reference TRBV30 and TRBJ1-2, reads SQTIHQWPATLVQPVGSPLSLECTVEGTSNPNLYWYRQAAGRGLQLLFYSVGIGQISSEVPQNLSASRPQDRQFILSSKKLLLSDSGFYLCAWSPGGFSGYTFGSGTRLTVV.

Worth noting for this clone: Additional DNA sequences in this sample encode the identical CDR3. The V gene is TRBV9, the J gene TRBJ1-1, with D uncertain. Trimming removed 0 bases from V and 3 bases from J, with 3 bases in between. This CDR3 has 12 amino acids. Germline CDR1 is SGDLS and CDR2 is YYNGEE. For the CDR3, the DNA is TGTGCCAGCAGCGTAGGAGACACTGAAGCTTTCTTT. Its translation: CASSVGDTEAFF.

The chain has TRBV5-6 and TRBJ2-7; 7 bases map to TRBD2. The V and J ends lost 0 bases and 5 bases, in that order; junction bases with no gene match: 2. The CDR3 spans 13 residues. Germline V CDR1 and CDR2: SGHDT, YYEEEE. The CDR3 nucleotides read TGTGCCAGCAGCTTGGGCGGGAGCGACGAGCAGTACTTC. This translates into CASSLGGSDEQYF.

The CDR3: CASSSTGRWDTQYF. For the CDR3, the DNA is TGTGCCAGCAGCTCCACGGGTCGATGGGATACGCAGTATTTT. The gene calls are TRBV11-1 and TRBJ2-3; D is unclear. This CDR3 has 14 amino acids. Trimming stripped 4 bases from V and 6 bases from J, with 14 bases between. The V gene's germline CDR1 is SGHAT and CDR2 FQDESV (reference sequence).

The chain links TRBV6-1 to TRBJ2-1; D is possibly TRBD2 (5 bases). Looked up from germline, CDR1 is MNHNS and CDR2 is SASEGT. V shed 6 bases and J shed 0 bases, with 9 bases lying between them. This CDR3 contains 14 residues. This CDR3 reads CASSWTGSYNEQFF. For the CDR3, the DNA is TGTGCCAGCAGCTGGACTGGCTCCTACAATGAGCAGTTCTTC.

The V and J genes are TRBV27 and TRBJ2-1; D is possibly TRBD1 or TRBD2 (7 bases each). The length of the CDR3 is 17 residues. Trimming removed 3 bases at V and 5 bases at J, with 20 bases between. Germline V lookup: CDR1 MNHEY, CDR2 SMNVEV (reference sequence). The CDR3 DNA is TGTGCCAGCAGTTTGTTGAAGGGGGCTAGCGGAAACAATGAGCAGTTCTTC. Translating gives CASSLLKGASGNNEQFF.

This sequence joins TRBV7-9 and TRBJ2-2, with D tentatively TRBD1 (6 bases). The V end was cut by 4 bases, the J end by 2 bases, with 8 bases between. Per the germline V gene, CDR1 is SEHNR and CDR2 is FQNEAQ (reference sequence). The CDR3 contains 14 residues. In DNA, the CDR3 is TGTGCCAGCAGCTCGGGACACAACACCGGGGAGCTGTTTTTT. Amino acids: CASSSGHNTGELFF.

V is TRBV7-9 and J is TRBJ2-7; D is tentatively TRBD1 or TRBD2 (5 bases each). The germline V gene encodes CDR1 SEHNR and CDR2 FQNEAQ (reference sequence). The CDR3 loop spans 15 amino acids. V was pared by 1 base and J by 4 bases, with 14 bases between. CDR3 protein: CASSLGGQGRYEQYF. As DNA, the CDR3 is TGTGCCAGCAGCTTAGGCGGGCAGGGTCGGTACGAGCAGTACTTC.

The chain uses TRBV28 and TRBJ2-5, with D hard to call. The CDR3 length is 13 residues. Germline V gene lookup returns CDR1 MDHEN and CDR2 SYDVKM. Deletions cut 2 bases from V and 2 bases from J, with 6 bases between. The CDR3 DNA sequence: TGTGCCAGCAGTTTAAATGGTCAAGAGACCCAGTACTTC. Protein: CASSLNGQETQYF.

The rearrangement links TRBV7-9 to TRBJ1-3; D is undetermined. The CDR3 runs 15 residues. The V gene lost 3 bases and the J gene lost 2 bases, with 11 bases spanning the gap. Germline values: CDR1 SEHNR, CDR2 FQNEAQ (reference sequence). The CDR3 DNA follows: TGTGCCAGCAGCTTCGAGGGTGGAACTGGAAACACCATATATTTT. Its translation is CASSFEGGTGNTIYF. The whole variable domain, filled in from reference TRBV7-9 and TRBJ1-3, reads DTGVSQNPRHKITKRGQNVTFRCDPISEHNRLYWYRQTLGQGPEFLTYFQNEAQLEKSRLLSDRFSAERPKGSFSTLEIQRTEQGDSAMYLCASSFEGGTGNTIYFGEGSWLTVV.

In its sample, this clone was seen once. V gene TRBV2 combines with J gene TRBJ2-7, with D tentatively TRBD1 (6 bases). Germline loops: CDR1 SNHLY, CDR2 FYNNEI. Trimming pared 5 bases from V and 0 bases from J, leaving 23 bases between. The CDR3 runs 18 residues. The CDR3: CASSPTPSGHKSSYEQYF. The CDR3 region has the DNA TGTGCCAGCAGTCCCACGCCCTCGGGACATAAAAGCTCCTACGAGCAGTACTTC.

The chain uses TRBV7-4 and TRBJ1-5; D unresolved. The ends were cut back, 1 base at V and 4 bases at J, with 14 bases in the middle. This CDR3 contains 16 residues. Germline-derived CDR1 and CDR2 are SGHVT and SQSDAQ. DNA for the CDR3: TGTGCCAGCAGCTTAGTGTTTGCGCAGCGAAATCAGCCCCAGCATTTT. It encodes CASSLVFAQRNQPQHF.

The chain has TRBV4-1 and TRBJ1-5; TRBD1 aligns across 7 bases. With V trimmed by 3 bases and J by 6 bases, 2 bases remained unmatched. Germline lookup yields CDR1 MGHRA and CDR2 YSYEKL. The CDR3 runs 13 residues. As DNA, the CDR3 is TGCGCCAGCAGCCAGACAGGGAGTCAGCCCCAGCATTTT. Amino acids: CASSQTGSQPQHF.